These T cell receptor beta chains were read from a single sample in a study of T cell responses to AZD1222 COVID-19 vaccine. Generated by immunoSEQ multiplex PCR, the TCRdb table keeps only in-frame clones and is missing some. The sample yields some 39,000 clones, around 91% seen once. Specimen: peripheral blood, collected 28 days after the second AZD1222 dose. All receptors come from an adult who received the AZD1222 COVID-19 vaccine. The CDR3 runs from the conserved cysteine through the conserved F or W. Each record gives: D gene, clone size, J gene, V gene, CDR3 protein, CDR3 DNA. The D gene is left open where the match is weak. Size tells how often a clone was seen (once, few, many) or the class of an expanded clone, and some rows leave it out.

>TRBD1|few|TRBJ1-2|TRBV19
CASTLGATGDYTF
TGTGCCAGCACTCTAGGGGCGACAGGGGACTACACCTTC
>.|.|TRBJ2-3|TRBV5-1
CASSGAVTDTQYF
TGCGCCAGCAGCGGGGCAGTCACAGATACGCAGTATTTT
>.|once|TRBJ1-2|TRBV3-1/TRBV3-2
CASSSGGPQLYGYTF
TGTGCCAGCAGCTCCGGAGGCCCCCAGCTCTATGGCTACACCTTC
>.|.|TRBJ1-1|TRBV12-3/TRBV12-4
CASSSSQNTEAFF
TGTGCCAGCAGCTCAAGCCAGAACACTGAAGCTTTCTTT
>.|.|TRBJ2-5|TRBV6-2/TRBV6-3
CASSRTEQETQYF
TGTGCCAGCAGTCGGACGGAGCAAGAGACCCAGTACTTC
>.|.|TRBJ1-6|TRBV19
CASRTADYNSPLHF
TGTGCCAGTAGAACGGCCGACTATAATTCACCCCTCCACTTT
>.|.|TRBJ2-3|TRBV2
CASSGQGALFDDTQYF
TGTGCCAGCAGTGGGCAGGGCGCGTTATTCGATGATACGCAGTATTTT
>.|.|TRBJ1-5|TRBV5-6
CASSLNMGKQPQHF
TGTGCCAGCAGCTTGAATATGGGTAAACAGCCCCAGCATTTT
>TRBD1|.|TRBJ1-6|TRBV19
CASNGRTGDNSPLHF
TGTGCCAGTAATGGACGGACAGGGGACAATTCACCCCTCCACTTT
>.|.|TRBJ2-7|TRBV19
CASSVLTGSSYEQYF
TGTGCCAGTAGTGTGTTGACTGGTTCCTCCTACGAGCAGTACTTC
>.|.|TRBJ1-5|TRBV4-2
CASSQDADLVNQPQHF
TGTGCCAGCAGCCAAGATGCGGACCTAGTGAATCAGCCCCAGCATTTT
>.|.|TRBJ1-5|TRBV5-4
CASGGTINQPQHF
TGTGCCAGCGGGGGGACTATCAATCAGCCCCAGCATTTT
>.|.|TRBJ2-2|TRBV18
CASSPENGYTGELFF
TGTGCCAGCTCACCAGAGAACGGATACACCGGGGAGCTGTTTTTT
>TRBD1|.|TRBJ1-4|TRBV18
CASSPGQGATEKLFF
TGTGCCAGCTCACCAGGGCAGGGGGCTACCGAAAAACTGTTTTTT
>TRBD1|.|TRBJ2-7|TRBV19
CASSRGTGGSYEQYF
TGTGCCAGTAGTAGGGGGACAGGGGGCTCCTACGAGCAGTACTTC
>TRBD1|.|TRBJ2-3|TRBV4-2
CASSQMPGQSTDTQYF
TGTGCCAGCAGCCAAATGCCGGGACAGTCCACAGATACGCAGTATTTT
>TRBD2|.|TRBJ2-3|TRBV9
CASSVGAGGRTDTQYF
TGTGCCAGCAGCGTAGGAGCGGGGGGAAGGACAGATACGCAGTATTTT
>.|once|TRBJ1-4|TRBV5-1
CASRQQTNEKLFF
TGCGCCAGCAGGCAGCAGACTAATGAAAAACTGTTTTTT
>TRBD1|.|TRBJ2-7|TRBV11-2
CASSPNTGAAVISEQYF
TGTGCCAGCAGCCCAAACACAGGGGCGGCAGTTATTTCCGAGCAGTACTTC
>.|.|TRBJ1-1|TRBV5-5
CASSLLSGTEAFF
TGTGCCAGCAGCTTGTTAAGTGGGACTGAAGCTTTCTTT
>TRBD1|.|TRBJ1-2|TRBV27
CASSWAGTGSPNGYTF
TGTGCCAGCAGTTGGGCCGGGACAGGTTCGCCAAATGGCTACACCTTC
>.|.|TRBJ2-3|TRBV6-1
CASSATGTASTDTQYF
TGTGCCAGCAGTGCAACCGGGACGGCCAGCACAGATACGCAGTATTTT
>TRBD1|.|TRBJ1-6|TRBV16
CASSQPGQGTPLHF
TGTGCCAGCAGCCAACCGGGACAGGGGACACCCCTCCACTTT
>TRBD1|.|TRBJ1-1|TRBV5-1
CASSGTGGGRNTEAFF
TGCGCCAGCAGCGGGACAGGGGGAGGGAGGAACACTGAAGCTTTCTTT
>.|.|TRBJ1-5|TRBV4-1
CASSQYQGTQPQHF
TGCGCCAGCAGCCAATATCAGGGTACTCAGCCCCAGCATTTT
>TRBD2|.|TRBJ2-2|TRBV19
CASINTNTAGGTGELFF
TGTGCCAGTATTAACACCAATACAGCCGGGGGGACCGGGGAGCTGTTTTTT
>TRBD1|.|TRBJ2-5|TRBV28
CASSLYIGTAEDF
TGTGCCAGCAGTTTATATATCGGGACAGCCGAGGACTTC
>TRBD2|.|TRBJ2-1|TRBV6-5
CASSRGGANEQFF
TGTGCCAGCAGCCGGGGGGGGGCGAATGAGCAGTTCTTC
>.|.|TRBJ1-5|TRBV5-1
CASSLGRISNQPQHF
TGCGCCAGCAGCTTGGGACGGATTAGCAATCAGCCCCAGCATTTT
>.|.|TRBJ1-1|TRBV6-2/TRBV6-3
CASSYLRDPEAFF
TGTGCCAGCAGTTACCTCCGGGACCCTGAAGCTTTCTTT
>.|.|TRBJ1-1|TRBV25-1
CASSGNPGFGAFF
TGTGCCAGCAGTGGTAACCCAGGGTTTGGAGCTTTCTTT
>.|.|TRBJ2-7|TRBV4-2
CASSQEGPAESYEQYF
TGTGCCAGCAGCCAAGAAGGACCAGCGGAATCCTACGAGCAGTACTTC
>TRBD1|.|TRBJ2-7|TRBV5-1
CASSTRALDRGSGEQYF
TGCGCCAGCAGCACCCGGGCGCTAGACAGGGGGAGCGGGGAGCAGTACTTC
>.|once|TRBJ2-1|TRBV25-1
CASSELVGEQFF
TGTGCCAGCAGTGAATTGGTCGGTGAGCAGTTCTTC
>TRBD1|.|TRBJ1-6|TRBV10-3
CAISEDQGGNSPLHF
TGTGCCATCAGTGAGGACCAGGGGGGGAATTCACCCCTCCACTTT
>TRBD1|.|TRBJ1-1|TRBV19
CASSELPGQVATEAFF
TGTGCCAGTAGTGAATTACCGGGACAGGTGGCCACTGAAGCTTTCTTT
>.|.|TRBJ1-6|TRBV5-6
CASSLWGIHSPLHF
TGTGCCAGCAGCTTATGGGGGATTCATTCACCCCTCCACTTT
>.|.|TRBJ2-3|TRBV9
CASGTLDTQYF
TGTGCCAGTGGGACCCTAGATACGCAGTATTTT
>TRBD1|.|TRBJ1-6|TRBV19
CASSPQGQAISPLHF
TGTGCCAGTAGTCCTCAGGGACAGGCCATTTCACCCCTCCACTTT
>.|.|TRBJ2-3|TRBV11-2
CASSQGGGTDTQYF
TGTGCCAGCAGCCAGGGAGGTGGAACAGATACGCAGTATTTT
>TRBD2|.|TRBJ2-1|TRBV11-3
CASSLRGSSSYNEQFF
TGTGCCAGCAGCTTGCGGGGGTCAAGCTCCTACAATGAGCAGTTCTTC
>TRBD2|.|TRBJ2-1|TRBV30
CAWSVGGGGFYEQFF
TGTGCCTGGAGTGTCGGTGGGGGGGGTTTTTATGAGCAGTTCTTC
>TRBD1|.|TRBJ1-2|TRBV29-1
CSVRTTGDYGYTF
TGCAGCGTCCGCACCACAGGGGACTATGGCTACACCTTC
>.|few|TRBJ1-1|TRBV10-2
CASSESQGLNTEAFF
TGCGCCAGCAGTGAGTCGCAGGGCCTGAACACTGAAGCTTTCTTT
>.|.|TRBJ1-1|TRBV29-1
CSAHDGGTEAFF
TGCAGCGCCCATGACGGGGGGACTGAAGCTTTCTTT
>.|.|TRBJ1-1|TRBV2
CASIFGGNTEAFF
TGTGCCAGCATATTTGGCGGGAACACTGAAGCTTTCTTT
>TRBD1|.|TRBJ2-3|TRBV5-4
CASILTGNTDTQYF
TGTGCCAGCATCCTGACAGGGAACACAGATACGCAGTATTTT